This entry lists 20 T cell receptor beta chains sequenced from one sample in a study of patients and donors after allogeneic stem cell transplantation. From the RT-PCR reads, TCRdb called clonotypes with MiXCR, one entry per CDR3 protein. Of roughly 940,000 distinct CDR3 sequences listed, approximately 18% are singletons. The sequencing input was blood, either unsorted or a sorted T cell fraction (not recorded which). Every receptor here comes from a human donor who was either an allogeneic HSCT recipient or a stem cell or donor lymphocyte infusion donor (not recorded which). It is not recorded whose cells these are; they may come from a transplant donor.

V and J are TRBV11-2 and TRBJ1-2; 12 bases align to TRBD1. CDR1 SGHAT and CDR2 FQNNGV come from the germline V gene. The CDR3 length is 15 residues. With 4 bases clipped from V and 10 bases from J, the junction kept 10 bases outside the gene matches. CDR3 sequence (DNA): TGTGCCAGCAGCTCAAACCCCGGGACAGGGGGCGCCTACACCTTC. Its protein product is CASSSNPGTGGAYTF.

The chain couples TRBV7-9 to TRBJ1-6, with D perhaps TRBD1 (5 bases). The CDR3 totals 13 residues. V dropped 6 bases and J dropped 7 bases, with 10 bases sitting between them. Germline lookup yields CDR1 SEHNR and CDR2 FQNEAQ (reference sequence). The CDR3 sequence: CASRWDGNSPLHF. As DNA, the CDR3 is TGTGCCAGCAGATGGGACGGAAATTCACCCCTCCACTTT.

The CDR3 DNA is TGTGCCAGCAGCCAAGAATGGGGGGGCAGCAACACCGGGGAGCTGTTTTTT. Encoded protein: CASSQEWGGSNTGELFF. The J gene is TRBJ2-2, the V gene TRBV3-1; tentative D call: TRBD2 (7 bases). Trimming took off 0 bases at V and 2 bases at J, with 13 bases between the two ends. Germline V CDR1 and CDR2: LGHDT, YNNKEL (reference sequence). This CDR3 spans 17 amino acids.

This chain connects TRBV5-1 to TRBJ2-1; 9 bases map to TRBD2. Trimming at V came to 4 bases and at J to 3 bases, leaving 5 bases not matched to a gene. The CDR3 loop spans 15 amino acids. From germline, CDR1 is SGHRS and CDR2 YFSETQ. CDR3 sequence: CASSMGLAHYNEQFF. The CDR3 DNA reads TGCGCCAGCAGCATGGGACTAGCACACTACAATGAGCAGTTCTTC.

This clonotype was seen repeatedly, ten times or more. The chain uses TRBV3-1 and TRBJ2-5; D not certain. Germline lookup yields CDR1 LGHDT and CDR2 YNNKEL (reference sequence). The CDR3 length is 11 residues. V lost 2 bases to trimming and J lost 4 bases, with 2 bases between them. CDR3 in amino acids: CASSQTETQYF. CDR3 DNA sequence: TGTGCCAGCAGCCAAACAGAGACCCAGTACTTC.

The CDR3 DNA follows: TGTGCCAGGACCCCCCGGGACTCTGGAAACACCATATATTTT. Translating gives CARTPRDSGNTIYF. This chain uses TRBV2 with TRBJ1-3; no firm D call. The V and J ends lost 9 bases and 0 bases respectively, with 12 bases between them. The CDR3 is 14 amino acids. Germline CDR1 SNHLY, CDR2 FYNNEI.

This clonotype was seen a handful of times. The chain links TRBV5-1 to TRBJ2-7; D may be TRBD2 (6 bases). V shed 0 bases and J shed 5 bases, with 12 bases lying between them. From germline, CDR1 is SGHRS and CDR2 YFSETQ. This CDR3 region has 14 residues. CDR3 loop: CASSLEGGNDEQYF. DNA of the CDR3: TGCGCCAGCAGCTTGGAGGGCGGGAACGACGAGCAGTACTTC.

This clonotype was counted between two and nine times. This chain joins TRBV27 and TRBJ2-7; 11 bases fit TRBD2. The CDR3 sequence is 15 residues long. CDR1 and CDR2 from the germline V gene are MNHEY and SMNVEV (reference sequence). The junction had 5 bases not matched to a gene; V was cut back by 3 bases and J by 4 bases. CDR3 DNA: TGTGCCAGCAGTTTTAGCGGGGGGGCGGAATACGAGCAGTACTTC. It yields the protein CASSFSGGAEYEQYF.

The V call is TRBV29-1, the J call TRBJ2-7, with a tentative D call TRBD2 (5 bases). This CDR3 comprises 13 residues. Trimming stripped 6 bases from V and 2 bases from J, with 14 bases between. Germline-derived CDR1 and CDR2 are SQVTM and ANQGSEA. CDR3 amino acids: CSVARVGTYEQYF. CDR3 bases: TGCAGCGTCGCGCGGGTCGGGACCTACGAGCAGTACTTC.

V and J are TRBV6-4 and TRBJ2-3; no definite D call. Germline CDR1 reads MRHNA; CDR2 reads SNTAGT. V lost 0 bases to trimming and J lost 1 base, with 8 bases between them. This CDR3 comprises 15 residues. This CDR3 is CASSDSPRRTDTQYF. CDR3 bases: TGTGCCAGCAGTGACTCCCCACGGCGCACAGATACGCAGTATTTT.

This clonotype was recorded many times. The chain is built from TRBV12-3 or TRBV12-4 and TRBJ2-7; 10 bases fit TRBD2. The trim removed 7 bases at V and 3 bases at J, leaving 6 bases unmatched. The CDR3 contains 14 residues. CDR3 region: CASTKAGGNYEQYF. The CDR3 DNA follows: TGTGCCAGCACCAAAGCGGGAGGGAACTACGAGCAGTACTTC.

This clonotype was seen only a few times. J is TRBJ2-3 and V is TRBV7-9; D is undetermined. The CDR3 length is 13 residues. The ends were cut back, 4 bases at V and 2 bases at J, with 7 bases in the middle. Germline V gene data show CDR1 as SEHNR and CDR2 as FQNEAQ (reference sequence). The CDR3 sequence: CASSSPYTDTQYF. The CDR3 DNA reads TGTGCCAGCAGCTCTCCTTACACAGATACGCAGTATTTT.

V usage is TRBV6-5 and J usage is TRBJ2-5, with 8 bases fitting TRBD1. Germline V lookup: CDR1 MNHEY, CDR2 SVGAGI. V lost 6 bases and J lost 7; bases outside the gene matches: 16. The CDR3 is made up of 16 amino acids. CDR3 sequence reads: CASSSSDRAVLGTQYF. CDR3 DNA sequence: TGTGCCAGCAGCTCCTCGGACAGGGCGGTGTTAGGGACCCAGTACTTC.

This clonotype was counted a few times. V and J are TRBV6-2 or TRBV6-3 and TRBJ2-1; the match to TRBD1 covers 7 bases. This CDR3 comprises 13 residues. Germline V gives CDR1 MNHEY, CDR2 SVGEGT. V dropped 6 bases and J dropped 15; count of bases not matched to a gene: 14. The CDR3 region has the DNA TGTGCCAGCAGCCAGCCCCGACAGGGAAGTTGGTTCTTC. Protein: CASSQPRQGSWFF.

This clonotype was seen at least ten times. V gene TRBV12-3 or TRBV12-4 combines with J gene TRBJ2-1; a weak D match, TRBD1 (5 bases). V lost 6 bases, J lost 5 bases, and 23 bases lay in between. This CDR3 comprises 17 residues. The CDR3 sequence is CASSPPLWQGENNEQFF. The DNA for the CDR3 is TGTGCCAGCAGCCCGCCCCTGTGGCAGGGTGAGAACAATGAGCAGTTCTTC.

The rearrangement joins TRBV5-1 to TRBJ2-1; D unresolved. V was cut by 4 bases and J by 0 bases, with 14 bases left in between. The CDR3 is 16 amino acids. The germline gives CDR1 SGHRS, CDR2 YFSETQ. CDR3 DNA sequence: TGCGCCAGCAGCCGATATTGGACGGACTCCTACAATGAGCAGTTCTTC. Amino acids: CASSRYWTDSYNEQFF.

The rearrangement links TRBV7-8 to TRBJ1-5, with 9 positions matching TRBD1. CDR1 and CDR2 (germline): SGHVS, FQNEAQ. The J segment lost 0 bases and the V segment lost 3 bases, leaving 9 bases of the junction unmatched. The CDR3 covers 18 residues. CDR3 loop: CASSFPGQGLHSNQPQHF. The CDR3 nucleotides are TGTGCCAGCAGCTTCCCGGGACAGGGTTTACATAGCAATCAGCCCCAGCATTTT.

The chain joins TRBV7-9 to TRBJ2-1; the D gene is possibly TRBD2 (5 bases). Trimming stripped 5 bases from V and 0 bases from J, with 14 bases between. The CDR3 contains 16 residues. Germline values: CDR1 SEHNR, CDR2 FQNEAQ (reference sequence). This chain's CDR3 is CASSQRAASSYNEQFF. Written as DNA, the CDR3 is TGTGCCAGCAGCCAAAGAGCGGCAAGCTCCTACAATGAGCAGTTCTTC.

The chain carries TRBV18 and TRBJ1-3; no clear D. From germline, CDR1 is KGHSH and CDR2 LQKENI. The CDR3 is 17 residues long. Deletions cut 1 base from V and 0 bases from J, with 13 bases between. The CDR3 bases are TGTGCCAGCTCACCACGGGTAAAGTCGTACTCTGGAAACACCATATATTTT. Translating it yields CASSPRVKSYSGNTIYF.

This clonotype was detected only a few times. This sequence joins TRBV6-2 or TRBV6-3 and TRBJ2-1; D may be TRBD2 (6 bases). The length of the CDR3 is 15 residues. The V end lost 6 bases, the J end lost 8 bases, and 20 bases lay between the germline ends. Germline V lookup: CDR1 MNHEY, CDR2 SVGEGT. The CDR3 reads CASRLLGGGDYEQFF. CDR3 sequence (DNA): TGTGCCAGCAGATTACTCGGGGGAGGCGACTATGAGCAGTTCTTC.